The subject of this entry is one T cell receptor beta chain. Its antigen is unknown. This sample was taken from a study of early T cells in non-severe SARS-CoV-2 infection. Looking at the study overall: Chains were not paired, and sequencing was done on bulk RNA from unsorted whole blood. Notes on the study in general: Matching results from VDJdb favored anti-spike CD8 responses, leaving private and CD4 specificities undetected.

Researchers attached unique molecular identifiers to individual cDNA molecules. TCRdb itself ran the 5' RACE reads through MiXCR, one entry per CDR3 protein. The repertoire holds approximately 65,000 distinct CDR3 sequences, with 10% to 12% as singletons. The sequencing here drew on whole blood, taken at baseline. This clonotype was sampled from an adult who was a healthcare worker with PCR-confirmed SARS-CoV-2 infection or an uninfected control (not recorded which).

The CDR3 spells CASSLEGQFNEQFF. CDR3 nucleotides: TGTGCCAGCAGCTTAGAGGGACAATTCAATGAGCAGTTCTTC. The genes are TRBV7-9 and TRBJ2-1, with a tentative D call TRBD1 (6 bases). Germline V lookup: CDR1 SEHNR, CDR2 FQNEAQ (reference sequence). Trimming left V 1 base short and J 6 bases short, with 10 bases between. The CDR3 is 14 residues long.